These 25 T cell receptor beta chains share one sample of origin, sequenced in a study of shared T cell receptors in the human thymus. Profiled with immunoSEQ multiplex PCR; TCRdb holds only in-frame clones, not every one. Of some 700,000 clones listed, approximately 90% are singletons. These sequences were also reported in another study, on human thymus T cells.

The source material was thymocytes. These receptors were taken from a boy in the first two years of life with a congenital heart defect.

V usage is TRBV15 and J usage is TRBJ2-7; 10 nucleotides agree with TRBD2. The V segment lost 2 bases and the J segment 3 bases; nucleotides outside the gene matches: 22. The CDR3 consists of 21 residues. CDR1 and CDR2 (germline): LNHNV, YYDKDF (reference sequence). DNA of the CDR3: TGTGCCACCAGCAGACTCCCTACCGGGACAAAGCGGGGGGGTGGACTCTACGAGCAGTACTTC. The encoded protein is CATSRLPTGTKRGGGLYEQYF. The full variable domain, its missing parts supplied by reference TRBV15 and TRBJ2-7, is DAMVIQNPRYQVTQFGKPVTLSCSQTLNHNVMYWYQQKSSQAPKLLFHYYDKDFNNEADTPDNFQSRRPNTSFCFLDIRSPGLGDTAMYLCATSRLPTGTKRGGGLYEQYFGPGTRLTVT.

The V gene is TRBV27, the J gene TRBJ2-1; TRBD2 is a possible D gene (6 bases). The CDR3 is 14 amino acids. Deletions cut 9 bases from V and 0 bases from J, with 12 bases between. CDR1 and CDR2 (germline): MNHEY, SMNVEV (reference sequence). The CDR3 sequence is CASTGGPSYNEQFF. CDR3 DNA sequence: TGTGCCAGTACCGGGGGTCCCTCCTACAATGAGCAGTTCTTC.

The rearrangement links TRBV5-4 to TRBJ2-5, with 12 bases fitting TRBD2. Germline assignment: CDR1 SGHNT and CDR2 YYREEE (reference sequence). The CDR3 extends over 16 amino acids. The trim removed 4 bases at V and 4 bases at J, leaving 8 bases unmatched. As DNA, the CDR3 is TGTGCCAGCAGCGCCCCTAGCGGGAGGGCCTTAGAGACCCAGTACTTC. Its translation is CASSAPSGRALETQYF.

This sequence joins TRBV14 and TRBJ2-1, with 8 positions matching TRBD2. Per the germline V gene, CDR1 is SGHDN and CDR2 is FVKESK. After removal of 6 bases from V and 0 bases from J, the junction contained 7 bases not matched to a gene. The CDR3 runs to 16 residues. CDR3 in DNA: TGTGCCAGCAGTCGACTAGCGCCGAGCTCCTACAATGAGCAGTTCTTC. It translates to CASSRLAPSSYNEQFF.

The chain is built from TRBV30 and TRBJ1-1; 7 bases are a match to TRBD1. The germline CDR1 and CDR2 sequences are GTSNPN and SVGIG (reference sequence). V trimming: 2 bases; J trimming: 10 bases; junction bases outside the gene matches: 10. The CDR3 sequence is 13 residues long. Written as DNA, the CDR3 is TGTGCCTGGAGTTTATACAGGGGTGTTACAGCTTTCTTT. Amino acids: CAWSLYRGVTAFF.

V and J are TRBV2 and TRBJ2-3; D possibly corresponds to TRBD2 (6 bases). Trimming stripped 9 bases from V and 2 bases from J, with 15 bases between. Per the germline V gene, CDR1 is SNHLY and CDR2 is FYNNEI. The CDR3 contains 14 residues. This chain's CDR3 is CASEGGGVTDTQYF. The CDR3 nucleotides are TGTGCCAGTGAAGGCGGCGGGGTCACAGATACGCAGTATTTT.

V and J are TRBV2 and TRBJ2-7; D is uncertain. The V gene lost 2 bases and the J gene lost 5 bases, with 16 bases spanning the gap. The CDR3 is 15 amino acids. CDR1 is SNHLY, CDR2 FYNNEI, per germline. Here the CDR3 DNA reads TGTGCCAGCAGTGAACAGGATATGCCAAACCACGAGCAGTACTTC. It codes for CASSEQDMPNHEQYF.

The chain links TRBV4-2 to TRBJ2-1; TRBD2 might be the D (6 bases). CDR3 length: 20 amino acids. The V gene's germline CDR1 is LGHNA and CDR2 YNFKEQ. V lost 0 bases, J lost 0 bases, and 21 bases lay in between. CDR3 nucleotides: TGTGCCAGCAGCCAAGACCGCTACCGGGACTCCTCTAGCTCCTACAATGAGCAGTTCTTC. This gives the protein CASSQDRYRDSSSSYNEQFF.

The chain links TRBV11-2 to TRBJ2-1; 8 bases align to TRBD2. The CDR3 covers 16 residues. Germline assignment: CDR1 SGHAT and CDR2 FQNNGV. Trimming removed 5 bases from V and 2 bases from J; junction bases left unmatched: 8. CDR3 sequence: CASSLFGRAPYNEQFF. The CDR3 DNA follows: TGTGCCAGCAGCCTCTTCGGGAGGGCCCCCTACAATGAGCAGTTCTTC.

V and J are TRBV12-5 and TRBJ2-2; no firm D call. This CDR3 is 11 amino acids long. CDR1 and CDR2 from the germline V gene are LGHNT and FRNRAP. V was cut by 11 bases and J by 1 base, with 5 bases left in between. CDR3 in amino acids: CAAGNTGELFF. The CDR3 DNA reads TGTGCTGCAGGGAACACCGGGGAGCTGTTTTTT. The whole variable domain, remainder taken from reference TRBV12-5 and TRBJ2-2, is DARVTQTPRHKVTEMGQEVTMRCQPILGHNTVFWYRQTMMQGLELLAYFRNRAPLDDSGMPKDRFSAEMPDATLATLKIQPSEPRDSAVYFCAAGNTGELFFGEGSRLTVL.

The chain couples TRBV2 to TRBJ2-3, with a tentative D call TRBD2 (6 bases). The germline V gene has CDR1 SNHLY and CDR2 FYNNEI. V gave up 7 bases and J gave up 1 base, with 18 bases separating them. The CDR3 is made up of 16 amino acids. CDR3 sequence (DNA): TGTGCCAGCACTGGGAGGCGGGGACCCTGCACAGATACGCAGTATTTT. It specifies CASTGRRGPCTDTQYF.

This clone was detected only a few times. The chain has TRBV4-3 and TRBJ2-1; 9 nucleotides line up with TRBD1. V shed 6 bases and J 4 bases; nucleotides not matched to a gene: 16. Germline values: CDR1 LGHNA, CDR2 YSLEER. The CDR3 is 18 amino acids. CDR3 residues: CASSQRVGDRVEYNEQFF. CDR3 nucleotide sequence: TGCGCCAGCAGTCAAAGAGTGGGGGACAGGGTGGAATACAATGAGCAGTTCTTC.

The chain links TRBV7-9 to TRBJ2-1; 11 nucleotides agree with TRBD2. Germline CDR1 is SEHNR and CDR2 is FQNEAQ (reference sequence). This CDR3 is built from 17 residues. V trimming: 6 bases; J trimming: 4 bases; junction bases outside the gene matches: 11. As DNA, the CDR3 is TGTGCCAGCAGATCGGGACTAGCGGAGAAGGTTTACAATGAGCAGTTCTTC. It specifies CASRSGLAEKVYNEQFF.

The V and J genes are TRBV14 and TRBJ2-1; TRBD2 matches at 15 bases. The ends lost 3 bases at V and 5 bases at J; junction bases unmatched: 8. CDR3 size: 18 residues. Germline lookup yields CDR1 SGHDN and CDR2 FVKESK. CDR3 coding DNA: TGTGCCAGCAGCCAGGCCGGACTAGCGGGAGGGCCCGACAATGAGCAGTTCTTC. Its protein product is CASSQAGLAGGPDNEQFF.

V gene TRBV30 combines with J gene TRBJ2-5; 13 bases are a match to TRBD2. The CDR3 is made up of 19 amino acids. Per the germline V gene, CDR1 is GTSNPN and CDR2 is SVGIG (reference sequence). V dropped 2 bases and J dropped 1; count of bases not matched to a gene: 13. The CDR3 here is CAWSFGTSGVGGLQETQYF. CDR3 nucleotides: TGTGCCTGGAGTTTCGGGACTAGCGGGGTGGGGGGCCTCCAAGAGACCCAGTACTTC.

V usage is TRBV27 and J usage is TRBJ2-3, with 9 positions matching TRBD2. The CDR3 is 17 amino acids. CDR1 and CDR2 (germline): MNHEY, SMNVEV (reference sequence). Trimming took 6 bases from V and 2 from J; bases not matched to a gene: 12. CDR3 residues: CASRRTASGMFTDTQYF. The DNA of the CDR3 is TGTGCCAGCAGACGCACAGCTAGCGGGATGTTCACAGATACGCAGTATTTT.

The CDR3 region is CASSLWLAGGPDKNEQFF. For the CDR3, the DNA is TGTGCCAGCAGTTTATGGCTAGCGGGAGGGCCGGATAAGAATGAGCAGTTCTTC. The V call is TRBV27, the J call TRBJ2-1, with 12 bases aligning to TRBD2. The V segment lost 1 base and the J segment 7 bases; nucleotides outside the gene matches: 11. The germline V gene encodes CDR1 MNHEY and CDR2 SMNVEV (reference sequence). CDR3 length equals 18 residues.

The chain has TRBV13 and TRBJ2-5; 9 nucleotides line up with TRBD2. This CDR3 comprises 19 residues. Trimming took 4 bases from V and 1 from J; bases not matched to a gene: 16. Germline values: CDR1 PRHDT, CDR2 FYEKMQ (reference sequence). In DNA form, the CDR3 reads TGTGCCAGCAGCTCGGGGACTAGCACGGGGAGTAGGTCCCAAGAGACCCAGTACTTC. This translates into CASSSGTSTGSRSQETQYF.

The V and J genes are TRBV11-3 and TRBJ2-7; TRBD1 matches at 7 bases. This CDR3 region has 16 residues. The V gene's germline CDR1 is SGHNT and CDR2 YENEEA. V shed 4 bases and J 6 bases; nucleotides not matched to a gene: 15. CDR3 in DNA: TGTGCCAGCAGCTCCCCACGACAGGGTATTGTAGGCGAGCAGTACTTC. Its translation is CASSSPRQGIVGEQYF.

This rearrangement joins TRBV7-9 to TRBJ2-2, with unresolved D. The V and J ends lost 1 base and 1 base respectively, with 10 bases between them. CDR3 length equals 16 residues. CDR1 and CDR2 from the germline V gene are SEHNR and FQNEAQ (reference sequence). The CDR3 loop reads CASSLGVRGNTGELFF. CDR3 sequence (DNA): TGTGCCAGCAGCTTAGGAGTACGCGGGAACACCGGGGAGCTGTTTTTT. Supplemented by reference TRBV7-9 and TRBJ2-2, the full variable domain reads DTGVSQNPRHKITKRGQNVTFRCDPISEHNRLYWYRQTLGQGPEFLTYFQNEAQLEKSRLLSDRFSAERPKGSFSTLEIQRTEQGDSAMYLCASSLGVRGNTGELFFGEGSRLTVL.

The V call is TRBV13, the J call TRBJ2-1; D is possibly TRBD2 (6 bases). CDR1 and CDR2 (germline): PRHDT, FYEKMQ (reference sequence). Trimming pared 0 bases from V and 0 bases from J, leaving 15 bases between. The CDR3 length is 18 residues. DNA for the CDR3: TGTGCCAGCAGCTTAGGTGGGGGTCCCGGGAGCTCCTACAATGAGCAGTTCTTC. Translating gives CASSLGGGPGSSYNEQFF.

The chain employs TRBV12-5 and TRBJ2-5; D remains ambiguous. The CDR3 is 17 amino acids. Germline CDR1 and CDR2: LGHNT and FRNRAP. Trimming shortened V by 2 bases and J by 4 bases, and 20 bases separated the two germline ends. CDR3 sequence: CASGLTPPPRKRETQYF. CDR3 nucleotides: TGTGCTAGTGGTTTGACCCCCCCACCTAGGAAAAGAGAGACCCAGTACTTC.

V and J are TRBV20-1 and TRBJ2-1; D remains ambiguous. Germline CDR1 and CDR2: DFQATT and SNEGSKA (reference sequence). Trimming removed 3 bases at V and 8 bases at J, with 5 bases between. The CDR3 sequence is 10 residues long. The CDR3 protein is CSASIHEQFF. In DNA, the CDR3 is TGCAGTGCTAGTATCCATGAGCAGTTCTTC.

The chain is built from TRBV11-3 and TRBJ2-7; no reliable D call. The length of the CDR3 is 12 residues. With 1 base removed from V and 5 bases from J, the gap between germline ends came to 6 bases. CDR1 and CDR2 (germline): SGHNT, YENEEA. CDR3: CASSLGAHEQYF. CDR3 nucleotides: TGTGCCAGCAGCTTAGGGGCCCACGAGCAGTACTTC.

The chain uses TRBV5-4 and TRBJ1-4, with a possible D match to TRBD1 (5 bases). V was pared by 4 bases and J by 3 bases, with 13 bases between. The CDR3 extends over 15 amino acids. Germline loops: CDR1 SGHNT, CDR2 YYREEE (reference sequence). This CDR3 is CASSNLGTPNEKLFF. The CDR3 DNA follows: TGTGCCAGCAGCAACCTGGGGACTCCTAATGAAAAACTGTTTTTT.